This T cell receptor (beta chain) was identified in a study of cytomegalovirus exposure and HLA in healthy donors. PCR employed 60 Vbeta and 13 Jbeta primers. Sequencing used immunoSEQ multiplex PCR; TCRdb keeps in-frame clones, though not all of them. The sample carries over 95,000 clones, approximately 77% recorded once. Note on this clone: Its antigen is unidentified.

Study-level findings and limits: A previous analysis found most TCR beta V segments productive roughly 90% or roughly 30% of the time. Later analysis suggested most CMV-associated TCR beta chains were HLA-restricted.

This clonotype was obtained from a female donor in good health and CMV-seronegative. Sequencing was done on a sample of PBMCs.

In nucleotides, the CDR3 is TGTGCCAGCAGCTTGGGGGACAGAATCTCCTACGAGCAGTACTTC. Its translation: CASSLGDRISYEQYF. The chain combines TRBV5-6 with TRBJ2-7; 7 nucleotides line up with TRBD1. The trim removed 0 bases at V and 0 bases at J, leaving 3 bases unmatched. The CDR3 has 15 residues. The V gene's germline CDR1 is SGHDT and CDR2 YYEEEE.